What follows describes a single TCR beta chain. These data come from a study of shared clonotypes between healthy human individuals. Study details: Aged 18 to 49, the donors were a couple of women and a few men.

Among the donors, all were Caucasian adults who lived in Nashville, Tennessee. Genomic DNA of each subset was evenly split across several immunoSEQ plates. This table comes from immunoSEQ multiplex PCR, and its TCRdb copy is limited to in-frame clones, with some not included. The sample contains 2 million to 2.5 million clones, 85% to 95% of which appear only once. The CDR3 runs to 14 residues. Germline V lookup: CDR1 SGHAT, CDR2 FQDESV (reference sequence). V lost 4 bases, J lost 4 bases, and 3 bases stayed unmatched. The V and J genes are TRBV11-1 and TRBJ2-2; TRBD1 agrees at 7 bases. Sequencing input: naive CD4+ T cells from PBMCs. Subset denoted: CD45RA+ positively selected. This clonotype was sampled from a man aged 18 to 35 in good health. Some clones in this sample may be carry-over from other donors' samples. CDR3 residues: CASSSWTGTGELFF. The CDR3 nucleotides are TGTGCCAGCAGCTCGTGGACAGGCACCGGGGAGCTGTTTTTT.